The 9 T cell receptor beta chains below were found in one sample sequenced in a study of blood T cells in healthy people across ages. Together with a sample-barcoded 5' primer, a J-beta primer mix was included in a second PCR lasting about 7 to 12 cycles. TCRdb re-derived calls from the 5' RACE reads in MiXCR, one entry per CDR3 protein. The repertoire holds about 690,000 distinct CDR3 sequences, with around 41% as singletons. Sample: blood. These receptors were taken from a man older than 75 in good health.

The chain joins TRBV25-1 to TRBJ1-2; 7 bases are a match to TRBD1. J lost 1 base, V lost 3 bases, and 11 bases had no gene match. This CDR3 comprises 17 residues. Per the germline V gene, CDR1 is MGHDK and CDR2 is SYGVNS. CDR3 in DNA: TGTGCCAGCAGTGATCCGGACAGGACGGCGCTTAACTATGGCTACACCTTC. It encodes CASSDPDRTALNYGYTF.

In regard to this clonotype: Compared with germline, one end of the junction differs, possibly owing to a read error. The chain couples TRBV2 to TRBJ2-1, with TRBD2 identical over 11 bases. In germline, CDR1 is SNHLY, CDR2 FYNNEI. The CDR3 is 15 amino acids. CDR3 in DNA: TGTGCCTGCAGTGATTTTAGCGGGGGGGCCAGTGAGCAGTTCTTC. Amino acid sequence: CACSDFSGGASEQFF.

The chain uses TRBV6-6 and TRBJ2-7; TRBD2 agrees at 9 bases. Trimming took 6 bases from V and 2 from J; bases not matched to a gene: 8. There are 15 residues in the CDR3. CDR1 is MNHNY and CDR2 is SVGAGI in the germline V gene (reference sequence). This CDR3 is CASSSSGGRTYEQYF. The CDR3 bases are TGTGCCAGCAGCTCAAGCGGGGGGCGAACCTACGAGCAGTACTTC.

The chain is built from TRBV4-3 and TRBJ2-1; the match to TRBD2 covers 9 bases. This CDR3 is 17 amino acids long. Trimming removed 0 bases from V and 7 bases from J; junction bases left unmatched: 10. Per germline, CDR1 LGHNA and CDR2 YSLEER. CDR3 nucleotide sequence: TGCGCCAGCAGCCAAGACTTGGGCGGGAGGGCCTCTAATGAGCAGTTCTTC. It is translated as CASSQDLGGRASNEQFF.

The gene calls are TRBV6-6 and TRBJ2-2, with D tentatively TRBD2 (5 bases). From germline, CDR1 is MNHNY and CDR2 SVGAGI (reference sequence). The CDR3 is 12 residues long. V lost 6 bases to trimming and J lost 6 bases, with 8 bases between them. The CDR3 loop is CASSLASGELFF. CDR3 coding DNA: TGTGCCAGCAGCCTAGCTTCCGGGGAGCTGTTTTTT.

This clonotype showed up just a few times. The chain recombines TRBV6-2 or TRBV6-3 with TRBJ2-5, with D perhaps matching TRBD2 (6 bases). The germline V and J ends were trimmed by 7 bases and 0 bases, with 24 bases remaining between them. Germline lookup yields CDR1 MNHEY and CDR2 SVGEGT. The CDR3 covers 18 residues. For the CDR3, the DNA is TGTGCCAGCACCCCACATGGTTTGCGGGGAGCGTACCAAGAGACCCAGTACTTC. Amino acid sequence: CASTPHGLRGAYQETQYF.

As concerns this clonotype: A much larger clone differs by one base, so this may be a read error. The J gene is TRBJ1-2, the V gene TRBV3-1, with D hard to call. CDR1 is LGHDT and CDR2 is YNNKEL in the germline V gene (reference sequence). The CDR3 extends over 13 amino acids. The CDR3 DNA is TGTGCCAGCAGCCAATTACAAGGGTCTGGCTACATCTTC. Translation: CASSQLQGSGYIF.

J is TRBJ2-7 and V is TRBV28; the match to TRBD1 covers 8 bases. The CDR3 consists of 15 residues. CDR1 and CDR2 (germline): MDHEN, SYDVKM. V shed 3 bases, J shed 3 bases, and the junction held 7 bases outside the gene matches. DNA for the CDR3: TGTGCCAGCAGTTTCGGTGGGACAGGTCGCTACGAGCAGTACTTC. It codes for CASSFGGTGRYEQYF.

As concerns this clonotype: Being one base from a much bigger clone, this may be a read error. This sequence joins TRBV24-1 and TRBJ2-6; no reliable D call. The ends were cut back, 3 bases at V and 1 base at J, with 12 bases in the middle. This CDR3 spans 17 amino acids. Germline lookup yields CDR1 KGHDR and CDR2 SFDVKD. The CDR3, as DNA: TGTGCCACCAGTGATGGTTTCAGGTCGTCTGGGGCCAACGTCCTGACTTTC. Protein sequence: CATSDGFRSSGANVLTF.